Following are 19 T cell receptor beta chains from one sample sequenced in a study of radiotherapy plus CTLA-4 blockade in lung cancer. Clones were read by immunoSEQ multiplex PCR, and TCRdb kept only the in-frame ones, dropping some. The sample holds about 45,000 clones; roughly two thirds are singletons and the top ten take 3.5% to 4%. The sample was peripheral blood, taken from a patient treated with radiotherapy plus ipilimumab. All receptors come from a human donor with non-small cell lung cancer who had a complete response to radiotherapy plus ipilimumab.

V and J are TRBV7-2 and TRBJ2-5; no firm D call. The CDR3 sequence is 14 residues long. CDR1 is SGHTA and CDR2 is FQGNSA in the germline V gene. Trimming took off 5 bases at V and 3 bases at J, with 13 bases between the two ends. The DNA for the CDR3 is TGTGCCAGCAGCCTCGGGTCCATGAAAGAGACCCAGTACTTC. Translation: CASSLGSMKETQYF.

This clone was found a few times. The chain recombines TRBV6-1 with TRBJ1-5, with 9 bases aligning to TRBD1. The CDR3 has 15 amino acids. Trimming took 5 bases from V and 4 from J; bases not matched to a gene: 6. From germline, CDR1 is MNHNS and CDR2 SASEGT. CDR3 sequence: CASSRTGVGNQPQHF. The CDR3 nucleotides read TGTGCCAGCAGTAGGACAGGGGTAGGAAATCAGCCCCAGCATTTT.

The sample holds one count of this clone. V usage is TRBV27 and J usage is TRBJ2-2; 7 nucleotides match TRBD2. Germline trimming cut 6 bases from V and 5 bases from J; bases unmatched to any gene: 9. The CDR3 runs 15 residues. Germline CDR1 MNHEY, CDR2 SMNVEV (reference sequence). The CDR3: CASSRAGVRTGELFF. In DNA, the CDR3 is TGTGCCAGCAGCCGGGCGGGAGTTCGTACCGGGGAGCTGTTTTTT.

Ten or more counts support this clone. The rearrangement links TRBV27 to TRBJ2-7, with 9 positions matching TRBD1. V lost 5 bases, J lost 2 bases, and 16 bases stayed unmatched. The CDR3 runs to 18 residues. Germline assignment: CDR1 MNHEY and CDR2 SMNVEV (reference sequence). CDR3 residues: CASSLQPPTGTGTYEQYF. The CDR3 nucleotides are TGTGCCAGCAGTCTCCAGCCACCAACAGGGACAGGGACCTACGAGCAGTACTTC.

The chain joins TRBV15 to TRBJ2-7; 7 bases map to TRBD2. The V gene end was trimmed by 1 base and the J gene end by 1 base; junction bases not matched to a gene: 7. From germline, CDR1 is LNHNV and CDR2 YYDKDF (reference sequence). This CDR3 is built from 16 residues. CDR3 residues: CATSRVGAGLSYEQYF. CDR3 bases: TGTGCCACCAGCAGAGTGGGAGCGGGGTTGTCCTACGAGCAGTACTTC. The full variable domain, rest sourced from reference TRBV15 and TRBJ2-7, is DAMVIQNPRYQVTQFGKPVTLSCSQTLNHNVMYWYQQKSSQAPKLLFHYYDKDFNNEADTPDNFQSRRPNTSFCFLDIRSPGLGDTAMYLCATSRVGAGLSYEQYFGPGTRLTVT.

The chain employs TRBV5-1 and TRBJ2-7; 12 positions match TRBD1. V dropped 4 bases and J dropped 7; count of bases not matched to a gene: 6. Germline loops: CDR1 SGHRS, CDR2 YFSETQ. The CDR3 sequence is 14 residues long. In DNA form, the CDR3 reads TGCGCCAGCAGCGCAGGGACAGGGGGCCGGGAGCAGTACTTC. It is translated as CASSAGTGGREQYF.

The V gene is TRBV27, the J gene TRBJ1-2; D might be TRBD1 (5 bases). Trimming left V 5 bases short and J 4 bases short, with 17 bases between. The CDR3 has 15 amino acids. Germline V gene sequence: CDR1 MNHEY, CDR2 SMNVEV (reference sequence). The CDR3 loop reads CASSISPGVSYGYTF. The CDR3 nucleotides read TGTGCCAGCAGTATTTCCCCGGGGGTAAGCTATGGCTACACCTTC.

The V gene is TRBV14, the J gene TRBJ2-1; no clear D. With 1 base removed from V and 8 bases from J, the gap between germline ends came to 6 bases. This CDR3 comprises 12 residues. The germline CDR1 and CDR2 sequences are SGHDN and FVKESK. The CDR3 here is CASSQGWHEQFF. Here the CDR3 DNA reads TGTGCCAGCAGCCAAGGATGGCATGAGCAGTTCTTC.

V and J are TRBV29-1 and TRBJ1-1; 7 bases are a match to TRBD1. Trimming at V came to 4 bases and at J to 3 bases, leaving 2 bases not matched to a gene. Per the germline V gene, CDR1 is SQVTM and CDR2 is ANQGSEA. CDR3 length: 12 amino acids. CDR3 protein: CSVGQGDTEAFF. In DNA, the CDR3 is TGCAGCGTTGGGCAGGGGGACACTGAAGCTTTCTTT.

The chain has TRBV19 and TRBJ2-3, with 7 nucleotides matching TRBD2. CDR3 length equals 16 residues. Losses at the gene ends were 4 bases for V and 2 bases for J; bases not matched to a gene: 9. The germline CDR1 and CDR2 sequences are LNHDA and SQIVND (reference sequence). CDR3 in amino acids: CASSSSSGRYTDTQYF. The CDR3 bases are TGTGCCAGTAGTAGTTCTAGCGGAAGATACACAGATACGCAGTATTTT.

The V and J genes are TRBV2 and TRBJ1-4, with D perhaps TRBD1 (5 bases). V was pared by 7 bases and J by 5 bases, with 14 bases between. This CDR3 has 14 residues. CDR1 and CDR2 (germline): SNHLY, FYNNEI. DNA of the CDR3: TGTGCCAGCACCCTGTCGAGACAGAATGAAAAACTGTTTTTT. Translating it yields CASTLSRQNEKLFF.

CDR3 nucleotide sequence: TGCGCCAGCGCTGGGAGTGGAGAAGCTTTCTTT. Amino acids: CASAGSGEAFF. The J gene is TRBJ1-1, the V gene TRBV10-2; the D is unclear. This CDR3 region has 11 residues. Germline-derived CDR1 and CDR2 are WSHSY and SAAADI. The V end was cut by 8 bases, the J end by 8 bases, with 12 bases between.

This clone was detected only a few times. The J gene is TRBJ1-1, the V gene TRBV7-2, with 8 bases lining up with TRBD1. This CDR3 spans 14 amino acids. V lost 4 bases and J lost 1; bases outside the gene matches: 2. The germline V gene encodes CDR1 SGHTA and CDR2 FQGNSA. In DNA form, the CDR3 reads TGTGCCAGCAGCTACAGGGGGGGGAACACTGAAGCTTTCTTT. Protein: CASSYRGGNTEAFF.

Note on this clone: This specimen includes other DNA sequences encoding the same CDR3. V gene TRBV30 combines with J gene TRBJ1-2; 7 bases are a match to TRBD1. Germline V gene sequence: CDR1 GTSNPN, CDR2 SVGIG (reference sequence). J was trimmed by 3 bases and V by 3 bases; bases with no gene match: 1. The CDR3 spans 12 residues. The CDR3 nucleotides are TGTGCCTGGAGCAGGGGGGACTATGGCTACACCTTC. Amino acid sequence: CAWSRGDYGYTF.

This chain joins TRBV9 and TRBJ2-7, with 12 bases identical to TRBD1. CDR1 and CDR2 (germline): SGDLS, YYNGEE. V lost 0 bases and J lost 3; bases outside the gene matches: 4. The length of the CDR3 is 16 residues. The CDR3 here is CASSVGGTGGIYEQYF. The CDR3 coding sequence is TGTGCCAGCAGCGTAGGGGGGACAGGGGGCATCTACGAGCAGTACTTC.

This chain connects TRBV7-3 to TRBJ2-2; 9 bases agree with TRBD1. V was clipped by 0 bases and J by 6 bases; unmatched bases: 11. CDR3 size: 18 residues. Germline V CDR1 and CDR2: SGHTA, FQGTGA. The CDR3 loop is CASSLTWGTGSLSGELFF. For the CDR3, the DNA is TGTGCCAGCAGCTTAACGTGGGGGACAGGGAGCTTGTCCGGGGAGCTGTTTTTT.

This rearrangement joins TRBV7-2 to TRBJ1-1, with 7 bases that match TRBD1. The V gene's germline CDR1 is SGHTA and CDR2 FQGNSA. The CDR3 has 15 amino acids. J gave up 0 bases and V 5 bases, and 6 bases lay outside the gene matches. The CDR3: CASSAQGDLNTEAFF. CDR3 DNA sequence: TGTGCCAGCAGCGCCCAGGGGGATTTGAACACTGAAGCTTTCTTT.

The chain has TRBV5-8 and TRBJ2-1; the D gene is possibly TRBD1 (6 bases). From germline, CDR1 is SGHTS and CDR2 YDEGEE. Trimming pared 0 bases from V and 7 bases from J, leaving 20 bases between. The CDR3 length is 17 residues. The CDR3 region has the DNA TGTGCCAGCAGCTTGGGTGATGAGGCAGGGGCCCCTAATGAGCAGTTCTTC. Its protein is CASSLGDEAGAPNEQFF.

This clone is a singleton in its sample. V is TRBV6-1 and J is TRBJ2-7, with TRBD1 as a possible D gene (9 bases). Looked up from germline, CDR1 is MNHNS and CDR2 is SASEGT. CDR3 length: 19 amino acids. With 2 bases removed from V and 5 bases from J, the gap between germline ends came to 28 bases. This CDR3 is CASSEYRGGQGGQGHEQYF. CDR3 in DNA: TGTGCCAGCAGTGAATATCGGGGGGGACAGGGCGGGCAGGGCCACGAGCAGTACTTC.